This T cell receptor (beta chain) was recovered during a study of blood T cells in healthy people across ages. Study overall: About one barcoded TCR beta cDNA was captured per two T cells.

Study observations and caveats: Researchers deemed the diversity estimates from one million T cells underestimates. Strong correlation was found linking TCR beta diversity to naive T cell percentage.

PCR was performed a second time for about 7 to 11 cycles using a sample-barcoded 5' primer and a J-beta primer mix. One entry per CDR3 protein results from TCRdb running MiXCR on the 5' RACE reads. Found here are roughly 900,000 distinct CDR3 sequences, around 46% of them singletons; the top ten hold 13%. In the case of this clonotype: Antigen unknown. Being one base from a much bigger clone, this may be a read error.

The specimen sequenced was blood. The TCR was taken from a man aged 25 to 40 in good health.

The CDR3 here is CASSYSGTQYF. CDR3 nucleotide sequence: TGTGCCAGCAGTTACTCGGGGACCCAGTACTTC. The chain combines TRBV6-6 with TRBJ2-7, with D unresolved. The DNA end favors TRBJ2-5, so the J call may be wrong. This CDR3 contains 11 residues. Germline CDR1 MNHNY, CDR2 SVGAGI (reference sequence).